This is a list of T cell receptor beta chains from one sample in a study of shared clonotypes between healthy human individuals. Using immunoSEQ multiplex PCR, the repertoire was profiled, and TCRdb retains in-frame clones only, with some absent. The sample holds approximately 1.9 million clones, 93% seen once. Sequenced: naive CD8+ T cells from PBMCs. The source of these receptors is a man aged 18 to 30 in good health. Some clones in this sample may be carry-over from other donors' samples. The CDR3 runs from the conserved cysteine through the conserved F or W. The D gene is left open where the match is weak. Clone size is not always given. Where it is, it says once, few, many or a class for expanded clones.

d_gene,v_gene,j_gene,abundance,CDR3nt,CDR3aa
NA,TRBV29-1,TRBJ2-1,NA,TGCAGCCTTGGGGGGTACAATGAGCAGTTCTTC,CSLGGYNEQFF
NA,TRBV19,TRBJ2-1,once,TGTGCCAGTAGTATCGGGGGCTCCCCTCTCTTCTTC,CASSIGGSPLFF
NA,TRBV25-1,TRBJ2-7,NA,TGTGCCAGCAGTCTCAGCTCCTACGAGCAGTACTTC,CASSLSSYEQYF
NA,TRBV2,TRBJ2-5,NA,TGTGCCAGCAGTGAAATCTCGGATAAAGAGACCCAGTACTTC,CASSEISDKETQYF
TRBD2,TRBV7-2,TRBJ2-1,once,TGTGCCAGCAGCCGAGGGGCTAGCGGGAGGGCAGCTCCCTACAATGAGCAGTTCTTC,CASSRGASGRAAPYNEQFF
NA,TRBV7-8,TRBJ1-5,NA,TGTGCCAGCAGCCAGACGGGCAATAGCAATCAGCCCCAGCATTTT,CASSQTGNSNQPQHF
TRBD1,TRBV19,TRBJ1-2,NA,TGTGCCAGTACGACAGGGCCCGATGGCTACACCTTC,CASTTGPDGYTF
TRBD1,TRBV27,TRBJ2-7,NA,TGTGCCAGCAGTCCATCCCGGACAGGGAAAAACGAGCAGTACTTC,CASSPSRTGKNEQYF
NA,TRBV7-3,TRBJ1-1,NA,TGTGCCAGCAGCTTAACCACCAGGAACACTGAAGCTTTCTTT,CASSLTTRNTEAFF
NA,TRBV5-6,TRBJ1-2,NA,TGTGCCAGCAGCTTTAACGGGAACCTTTATGGCTACACCTTC,CASSFNGNLYGYTF
NA,TRBV6-5,TRBJ2-2,NA,TGTGCCAGCAGTTACTCGACCCTGCGGGAGCTGTTTTTT,CASSYSTLRELFF
TRBD1,TRBV19,TRBJ2-2,once,TGTGCCAGTAGTATAGGACAGGGGGCGAACGGCGGGGAGCTGTTTTTT,CASSIGQGANGGELFF
TRBD2,TRBV10-3,TRBJ2-1,once,TGTGCCATCAGTGGGGTAGCGGGAGCCAACCACAATGAGCAGTTCTTC,CAISGVAGANHNEQFF
TRBD2,TRBV7-3,TRBJ2-2,NA,TGTGCCAGCAGCCTAGCGGGAGCCCCTTCCGGGGAGCTGTTTTTT,CASSLAGAPSGELFF
NA,TRBV5-1,TRBJ1-2,NA,TGCGCCAGCAGCTTGGCGGCAGTCTATGGCTACACCTTC,CASSLAAVYGYTF
TRBD2,TRBV5-1,TRBJ2-7,few,TGCGCCAGCAGCTTTAGCGGGAGGGCCTACGAGCAGTACTTC,CASSFSGRAYEQYF